This entry is about one T cell receptor beta chain. Data came from immunoSEQ multiplex PCR; TCRdb stores just in-frame clones and leaves some out. Seen here are approximately 940,000 clones, about three quarters observed once, and the top ten hold around 1.4%. These data belong to a study of shared clonotypes between healthy human individuals. CDR1 is ENHRY, CDR2 SYGVKD, per germline. With 4 bases removed from V and 0 bases from J, the gap between germline ends came to 10 bases. The CDR3 is 15 amino acids. The specimen sequenced was memory CD4+ T cells sorted from blood. Subset specified: CD45RA-negative fraction. The chain has TRBV10-3 and TRBJ1-3, with D unclear. The TCR originated in a man younger than 30 in good health. CDR3 bases: TGTGCCATCAGTGGGCAGCTGAGCTCTGGAAACACCATATATTTT. This translates into CAISGQLSSGNTIYF.